Listed here are 29 T cell receptor beta chains from one sample, sequenced in a study of CD8 T cells in Susac syndrome. When the RNA was reverse transcribed, random hexamers were used with an input of about 0.5 to 1 ug. One entry per CDR3 protein results from TCRdb running MiXCR on the immunoSEQ multiplex PCR reads. The table records 77,000 or so distinct CDR3 sequences, roughly 91% of them present only once. The sequenced sample consisted of CD4+ T cells from PBMCs. The receptors derive from a human donor with Susac syndrome.

The J gene is TRBJ2-2, the V gene TRBV19, with unresolved D. Germline-derived CDR1 and CDR2 are LNHDA and SQIVND (reference sequence). CDR3 length equals 14 residues. V lost 1 base to trimming and J lost 0 bases, with 3 bases between them. CDR3 nucleotides: TGTGCCAGTAGTATAGGGCCGAACACCGGGGAGCTGTTTTTT. It is translated as CASSIGPNTGELFF. The full variable domain, completed using reference TRBV19 and TRBJ2-2, is DGGITQSPKYLFRKEGQNVTLSCEQNLNHDAMYWYRQDPGQGLRLIYYSQIVNDFQKGDIAEGYSVSREKKESFPLTVTSAQKNPTAFYLCASSIGPNTGELFFGEGSRLTVL.

This chain links TRBV7-8 with TRBJ1-1, with unresolved D. CDR1 SGHVS and CDR2 FQNEAQ come from the germline V gene. With 4 bases removed from V and 10 bases from J, the gap between germline ends came to 19 bases. This CDR3 comprises 14 residues. The CDR3 sequence: CASSSETTVWVAFF. CDR3 coding DNA: TGTGCCAGCAGCTCTGAAACTACGGTGTGGGTAGCTTTCTTT.

The CDR3 DNA is TGTGCCAGCAGCGTAGTTTCATCCGGCTTTAGCGGGAGGTTTAATGAGCAGTTCTTC. It translates to CASSVVSSGFSGRFNEQFF. J is TRBJ2-1 and V is TRBV9; 10 nucleotides line up with TRBD2. CDR3 length: 19 residues. V dropped 0 bases and J dropped 7; count of bases not matched to a gene: 16. From germline, CDR1 is SGDLS and CDR2 YYNGEE.

The rearrangement joins TRBV12-3 or TRBV12-4 to TRBJ2-1; TRBD2 is a possible D gene (6 bases). The V end lost 10 bases, the J end lost 6 bases, and 19 bases lay between the germline ends. There are 14 residues in the CDR3. CDR3 in amino acids: CATRTGTLFNEQFF. CDR3 bases: TGTGCCACCCGTACCGGGACTCTCTTCAATGAGCAGTTCTTC.

The DNA for the CDR3 is TGCAGTGCCACACAGGGGCCGGGGACTGAAGCTTTCTTT. Encoded protein: CSATQGPGTEAFF. V gene TRBV20-1 combines with J gene TRBJ1-1; 7 bases match TRBD1. Trimming took 6 bases from V and 5 from J; bases not matched to a gene: 9. The CDR3 has 13 amino acids. Germline V gene sequence: CDR1 DFQATT, CDR2 SNEGSKA (reference sequence).

The chain carries TRBV4-2 and TRBJ1-1; 8 bases map to TRBD1. CDR3 length equals 16 residues. CDR1 LGHNA and CDR2 YNFKEQ come from the germline V gene. V lost 0 bases and J lost 1; bases outside the gene matches: 4. CDR3 protein: CASSQDRTGPNTEAFF. The CDR3 nucleotides read TGTGCCAGCAGCCAAGATAGGACAGGGCCGAACACTGAAGCTTTCTTT.

CDR3 in DNA: TGCGCCAGCAGCTTGGTTTCCAATGAGCAGTTCTTC. Its translation is CASSLVSNEQFF. The chain couples TRBV5-1 to TRBJ2-1; D gene ambiguous. The ends were cut back, 0 bases at V and 6 bases at J, with 4 bases in the middle. The CDR3 loop spans 12 amino acids. Germline V gene data show CDR1 as SGHRS and CDR2 as YFSETQ.

This clonotype has a single count. This chain connects TRBV29-1 to TRBJ1-5; no reliable D call. The CDR3 extends over 13 amino acids. Germline V gives CDR1 SQVTM, CDR2 ANQGSEA. Trimming took 7 bases from V and 3 from J, leaving 13 bases between them. This chain's CDR3 is CSAQRGPNQPQHF. The CDR3 region has the DNA TGCAGCGCTCAGCGAGGCCCCAATCAGCCCCAGCATTTT.

This chain connects TRBV7-2 to TRBJ2-7, with D perhaps TRBD2 (7 bases). V was clipped by 6 bases and J by 3 bases, with 21 bases between them. The CDR3 is made up of 16 amino acids. Germline CDR1 reads SGHTA; CDR2 reads FQGNSA. The CDR3 coding sequence is TGTGCCAGCAGTACCACCGGAGGGGGGGGACTCTACGAGCAGTACTTC. This sequence encodes CASSTTGGGGLYEQYF.

The J gene is TRBJ1-1, the V gene TRBV11-2; D is ambiguous. Trimming took off 3 bases at V and 2 bases at J, with 4 bases between the two ends. There are 12 residues in the CDR3. From germline, CDR1 is SGHAT and CDR2 FQNNGV. In nucleotides, the CDR3 is TGTGCCAGCAGCTTCCAAAACACTGAAGCTTTCTTT. Protein sequence: CASSFQNTEAFF.

V gene TRBV20-1 combines with J gene TRBJ2-1; 8 bases fit TRBD1. Trimming took 5 bases from V and 6 from J; bases not matched to a gene: 12. The CDR3 loop spans 15 amino acids. The germline V gene encodes CDR1 DFQATT and CDR2 SNEGSKA (reference sequence). The CDR3, as DNA: TGCAGTGCTCCCCCCCCGGACAGGGCCCCCAATGAGCAGTTCTTC. This translates into CSAPPPDRAPNEQFF.

This clonotype was counted once. The chain links TRBV6-2 or TRBV6-3 to TRBJ2-5; D could derive from TRBD1 or TRBD2 (5 bases each). V was trimmed by 8 bases and J by 5 bases, leaving 18 bases between them. Germline CDR1 MNHEY, CDR2 SVGEGT. This CDR3 has 14 residues. CDR3 sequence (DNA): TGTGCCAGCTCCACAAGGGGACGGGGCGAGACCCAGTACTTC. Amino acid sequence: CASSTRGRGETQYF.

The chain couples TRBV20-1 to TRBJ2-1; 8 bases are shared with TRBD2. The length of the CDR3 is 13 residues. Germline-derived CDR1 and CDR2 are DFQATT and SNEGSKA (reference sequence). The junction had 7 bases not matched to a gene; V was cut back by 5 bases and J by 7 bases. The DNA of the CDR3 is TGCAGTGCTGAGCGGGGGTACGGTAATGAGCAGTTCTTC. Translated: CSAERGYGNEQFF.

The table lists this clonotype with a few counts. The chain links TRBV18 to TRBJ2-7; maybe TRBD2 (7 bases). The germline CDR1 and CDR2 sequences are KGHSH and LQKENI. The CDR3 totals 14 residues. The V and J ends lost 5 bases and 1 base respectively, with 12 bases between them. The CDR3 nucleotides read TGTGCCAGCTCATTGGGGGGGCAGTCCTACGAGCAGTACTTC. This translates into CASSLGGQSYEQYF.

The J gene is TRBJ2-7, the V gene TRBV5-4; either TRBD1 or TRBD2 may fit D (5 bases each). CDR1 is SGHNT, CDR2 YYREEE, per germline (reference sequence). This CDR3 has 13 amino acids. Trimming shortened V by 4 bases and J by 3 bases, and 11 bases separated the two germline ends. The CDR3 spells CASSIGTIYEQYF. In DNA, the CDR3 is TGTGCCAGCAGCATAGGGACGATCTACGAGCAGTACTTC.

This clonotype was observed once. This sequence joins TRBV20-1 and TRBJ2-7, with 7 nucleotides matching TRBD1. This CDR3 spans 15 amino acids. Per the germline V gene, CDR1 is DFQATT and CDR2 is SNEGSKA (reference sequence). The J segment lost 2 bases and the V segment lost 1 base, leaving 8 bases of the junction unmatched. CDR3 nucleotide sequence: TGCAGTGCTAGAGGTTCGGACAGGCGAACCTACGAGCAGTACTTC. It yields the protein CSARGSDRRTYEQYF.

This chain connects TRBV7-3 to TRBJ2-2; no clear D gene. The germline V and J ends were trimmed by 0 bases and 5 bases, with 7 bases remaining between them. Germline CDR1 reads SGHTA; CDR2 reads FQGTGA. The CDR3 totals 14 residues. The CDR3 DNA reads as TGTGCCAGCAGCTTAACGGGTAGAACCGGGGAGCTGTTTTTT. Residues: CASSLTGRTGELFF.

The chain has TRBV10-3 and TRBJ2-1, with D maybe TRBD2 (6 bases). This CDR3 contains 15 residues. The V and J ends lost 0 bases and 2 bases respectively, with 8 bases between them. The germline gives CDR1 ENHRY, CDR2 SYGVKD. CDR3 nucleotide sequence: TGTGCCATCAGTGAGTCGCCGGGAGCCTACAATGAGCAGTTCTTC. It specifies CAISESPGAYNEQFF.

The rearrangement links TRBV7-9 to TRBJ2-1; D uncertain. Looked up from germline, CDR1 is SEHNR and CDR2 is FQNEAQ (reference sequence). The CDR3 spans 14 residues. Trimming took off 3 bases at V and 1 base at J, with 7 bases between the two ends. The CDR3 region has the DNA TGTGCCAGCAGCTTCCGCAATTCCTACAATGAGCAGTTCTTC. Protein sequence: CASSFRNSYNEQFF.

This sequence joins TRBV12-3 or TRBV12-4 and TRBJ2-2; TRBD2 might be the D (6 bases). V was cut by 1 base and J by 7 bases, with 13 bases left in between. The length of the CDR3 is 15 residues. CDR3 DNA sequence: TGTGCCAGCAGTTTAGAGACTAGATTGGGCGGGGAGCTGTTTTTT. This encodes CASSLETRLGGELFF.

This chain links TRBV6-5 with TRBJ1-1, with D maybe TRBD1 (5 bases). Trimming took 1 base from V and 0 from J, leaving 18 bases between them. Germline V gene data show CDR1 as MNHEY and CDR2 as SVGAGI. This CDR3 is built from 18 residues. CDR3 amino acids: CASSYYRGGVYLNTEAFF. The CDR3 DNA reads as TGTGCCAGCAGTTACTACCGTGGGGGGGTGTATTTGAACACTGAAGCTTTCTTT.

The chain combines TRBV24-1 with TRBJ2-2; TRBD2 is a possible D gene (5 bases). Trimming took off 5 bases at V and 6 bases at J, with 9 bases between the two ends. CDR3 size: 13 residues. Germline values: CDR1 KGHDR, CDR2 SFDVKD. DNA for the CDR3: TGTGCCACCAGTGCCATTAGCGCCGGGGAGCTGTTTTTT. The encoded protein is CATSAISAGELFF.

The V gene is TRBV20-1, the J gene TRBJ1-5, with a weak D call TRBD1 (6 bases). Germline-derived CDR1 and CDR2 are DFQATT and SNEGSKA (reference sequence). Between the trimmed V and J ends, which lost 0 bases and 5 bases, there was a span of 17 bases. CDR3 size: 16 residues. CDR3 sequence: CSARDRDKPGYQPQHF. In DNA, the CDR3 is TGCAGTGCTAGAGACAGGGACAAACCTGGGTATCAGCCCCAGCATTTT.

The J gene is TRBJ2-3, the V gene TRBV18, with no clear D. Trimming shortened V by 2 bases and J by 8 bases, and 11 bases separated the two germline ends. The CDR3 loop spans 13 amino acids. Germline CDR1 reads KGHSH; CDR2 reads LQKENI. In DNA form, the CDR3 reads TGTGCCAGCTCACCATCCGCGTCTGGTACGCAGTATTTT. It translates to CASSPSASGTQYF.

The CDR3 DNA sequence: TGTGCCAGCATCGGAAAGCTAGAGACCCAGTACTTC. Translation: CASIGKLETQYF. V and J are TRBV6-5 and TRBJ2-5, with no clear D. Germline V CDR1 and CDR2: MNHEY, SVGAGI. The CDR3 is made up of 12 amino acids. The ends were cut back, 7 bases at V and 4 bases at J, with 10 bases in the middle.

The chain carries TRBV7-2 and TRBJ2-1; D uncertain. CDR1 is SGHTA, CDR2 FQGNSA, per germline. The CDR3 totals 14 residues. With 0 bases removed from V and 5 bases from J, the gap between germline ends came to 8 bases. CDR3 in amino acids: CASSLASINNEQFF. CDR3 DNA sequence: TGTGCCAGCAGCTTAGCATCCATCAACAATGAGCAGTTCTTC.

J is TRBJ2-7 and V is TRBV7-2, with D perhaps being TRBD1 or TRBD2 (5 bases each). The CDR3 is 13 residues long. V lost 5 bases and J 10 bases, leaving 18 bases between the germline ends. Germline CDR1 SGHTA, CDR2 FQGNSA. CDR3 sequence: CASSQVLRDAQYF. CDR3 in DNA: TGTGCCAGCAGCCAAGTTTTAAGGGACGCACAGTACTTC. Looking up the rest from reference TRBV7-2 and TRBJ2-7 gives the full variable domain: GAGVSQSPSNKVTEKGKDVELRCDPISGHTALYWYRQSLGQGLEFLIYFQGNSAPDKSGLPSDRFSAERTGGSVSTLTIQRTQQEDSAVYLCASSQVLRDAQYFGPGTRLTVT.

The rearrangement joins TRBV5-1 to TRBJ2-1, with a tentative D call TRBD2 (6 bases). CDR3 length equals 17 residues. The V and J ends lost 2 bases and 6 bases respectively, with 21 bases between them. The V gene's germline CDR1 is SGHRS and CDR2 YFSETQ. DNA of the CDR3: TGCGCCAGCAGCTTTGCCGCCGGGACTCCGAGGGTCAATGAGCAGTTCTTC. It codes for CASSFAAGTPRVNEQFF.

The chain recombines TRBV24-1 with TRBJ2-3; no clear D. Germline values: CDR1 KGHDR, CDR2 SFDVKD. The V and J ends lost 0 bases and 0 bases respectively, with 6 bases between them. This CDR3 has 15 residues. CDR3 sequence reads: CATSDLRVSTDTQYF. The CDR3, as DNA: TGTGCCACCAGTGATTTGAGGGTGAGCACAGATACGCAGTATTTT.